Listed here are 13 T cell receptor beta chains from one sample, sequenced in a study of CD8+CD57+ T cells in acquired aplastic anemia. Those patients picked for sequencing had displayed CD8+CD57+ cell expansion on flow cytometry. Genomic DNA served as template for TCR beta VDJ and CDR3 profiling. TCRdb itself ran the reads through MiXCR, one entry per CDR3 protein. The table shows some 92,000 distinct CDR3 sequences, with roughly two thirds occurring only once. Input material: sorted CD4+, CD8+, or CD8+CD57+ T cells (not recorded which) from PBMCs. These receptors originate from a human donor with aplastic anemia.

The V and J genes are TRBV10-3 and TRBJ1-1; D gene unclear. This CDR3 region has 13 residues. Looked up from germline, CDR1 is ENHRY and CDR2 is SYGVKD. Between the trimmed V and J ends, which lost 10 bases and 4 bases, there was a span of 16 bases. CDR3 amino acids: CASNQVRGTEAFF. The CDR3 nucleotides read TGTGCCAGCAACCAGGTCCGTGGCACTGAAGCTTTCTTT.

The chain employs TRBV2 and TRBJ2-3; 10 bases align to TRBD2. The germline V gene has CDR1 SNHLY and CDR2 FYNNEI. The CDR3 is 17 residues long. V shed 0 bases and J 2 bases; nucleotides not matched to a gene: 5. The CDR3 loop is CASSEARTSGSTDTQYF. In DNA, the CDR3 is TGTGCCAGCAGTGAAGCACGGACTAGCGGTTCCACAGATACGCAGTATTTT.

The rearrangement links TRBV6-1 to TRBJ2-7; D unresolved. Germline-derived CDR1 and CDR2 are MNHNS and SASEGT. This CDR3 has 13 amino acids. V lost 1 base to trimming and J lost 5 bases, with 9 bases between them. CDR3 protein: CASSEVRGHEQYF. The DNA of the CDR3 is TGTGCCAGCAGTGAAGTCCGTGGCCACGAGCAGTACTTC.

This rearrangement joins TRBV12-3 or TRBV12-4 to TRBJ2-7, with 12 bases fitting TRBD2. V dropped 6 bases and J dropped 1; count of bases not matched to a gene: 1. This CDR3 is 14 amino acids long. The CDR3 bases are TGTGCCAGCAGCGGACTAGCGGGATCCTACGAGCAGTACTTC. It encodes CASSGLAGSYEQYF.

This clonotype appeared many times. The chain recombines TRBV20-1 with TRBJ2-1; TRBD1 is a possible D gene (5 bases). Germline CDR1 is DFQATT and CDR2 is SNEGSKA (reference sequence). This CDR3 has 15 amino acids. The V end was cut by 0 bases, the J end by 2 bases, with 11 bases between. CDR3 protein: CSARDPGSPYNEQFF. The CDR3 DNA reads as TGCAGTGCTAGAGATCCAGGGTCCCCCTACAATGAGCAGTTCTTC.

The CDR3 bases are TGTGCCAGCAGCGTAGCAGAAGGGGAGCTGTTTTTT. This encodes CASSVAEGELFF. V gene TRBV9 combines with J gene TRBJ2-2; D is undetermined. The CDR3 totals 12 residues. The V gene lost 0 bases and the J gene lost 8 bases, with 5 bases spanning the gap. Germline CDR1 is SGDLS and CDR2 is YYNGEE.

The genes are TRBV20-1 and TRBJ2-7; no definite D call. The length of the CDR3 is 16 residues. Trimming pared 3 bases from V and 4 bases from J, leaving 22 bases between. Germline V CDR1 and CDR2: DFQATT, SNEGSKA (reference sequence). The CDR3 region is CSASSAERFILYEQYF. The DNA of the CDR3 is TGCAGTGCTAGTTCGGCAGAGAGGTTTATTCTATACGAGCAGTACTTC.

A note on this clonotype: A read error is likely, as this CDR3 ends without the conserved phenylalanine or tryptophan. CDR3 protein: CSARVLTSGSNEQFL. The CDR3 coding sequence is TGCAGTGCTAGAGTACTGACTAGCGGGAGCAATGAGCAGTTCCTC. The chain links TRBV20-1 to TRBJ2-1; 12 bases match TRBD2. This CDR3 is built from 15 residues. In germline, CDR1 is DFQATT, CDR2 SNEGSKA (reference sequence). V lost 1 base and J lost 6; bases outside the gene matches: 4.

The rearrangement uses TRBV12-5 and TRBJ1-5; D might be TRBD1 (5 bases). This CDR3 is built from 15 residues. Germline-derived CDR1 and CDR2 are LGHNT and FRNRAP. Trimming took 7 bases from V and 0 from J, leaving 13 bases between them. The CDR3 region is CASARDGNSNQPQHF. The CDR3 coding sequence is TGTGCTAGTGCCCGGGACGGAAATAGCAATCAGCCCCAGCATTTT.

A single count supports this clonotype. The chain carries TRBV7-3 and TRBJ2-5; 7 bases agree with TRBD2. Germline lookup yields CDR1 SGHTA and CDR2 FQGTGA. The V gene end was trimmed by 3 bases and the J gene end by 2 bases; junction bases not matched to a gene: 3. The CDR3 length is 14 residues. CDR3 residues: CASSLLGGQETQYF. In DNA form, the CDR3 reads TGTGCCAGCAGCTTGTTGGGGGGGCAAGAGACCCAGTACTTC.

The sample holds a few counts of this clonotype. The chain joins TRBV20-1 to TRBJ2-7; 7 nucleotides line up with TRBD1. Germline V gene data show CDR1 as DFQATT and CDR2 as SNEGSKA (reference sequence). Trimming cost V 4 bases and J 2 bases; bases outside gene matches: 5. The CDR3 is made up of 13 amino acids. CDR3 in amino acids: CSAKGQSTYEQYF. The CDR3 DNA is TGCAGTGCTAAGGGACAGTCCACCTACGAGCAGTACTTC.

This clonotype has a count of ten or more. The V and J genes are TRBV27 and TRBJ1-6; 8 bases agree with TRBD1. The CDR3 spans 15 residues. CDR1 MNHEY and CDR2 SMNVEV come from the germline V gene (reference sequence). The junction had 6 bases not matched to a gene; V was cut back by 5 bases and J by 6 bases. The CDR3 DNA reads TGTGCCAGCAGTCCTCAGGGGGCTGGTAATTCACCCCTCCACTTT. It yields the protein CASSPQGAGNSPLHF.

This clonotype was seen more than once but under ten times. CDR3 protein: CAPPAGTSGYGTDTQYF. The CDR3 DNA reads as TGCGCCCCCCCCGCCGGGACTAGCGGGTACGGCACAGATACGCAGTATTTT. The chain combines TRBV10-2 with TRBJ2-3; 12 bases map to TRBD2. The germline gives CDR1 WSHSY, CDR2 SAAADI. Trimming took 11 bases from V and 1 from J; bases not matched to a gene: 13. The CDR3 has 17 amino acids.